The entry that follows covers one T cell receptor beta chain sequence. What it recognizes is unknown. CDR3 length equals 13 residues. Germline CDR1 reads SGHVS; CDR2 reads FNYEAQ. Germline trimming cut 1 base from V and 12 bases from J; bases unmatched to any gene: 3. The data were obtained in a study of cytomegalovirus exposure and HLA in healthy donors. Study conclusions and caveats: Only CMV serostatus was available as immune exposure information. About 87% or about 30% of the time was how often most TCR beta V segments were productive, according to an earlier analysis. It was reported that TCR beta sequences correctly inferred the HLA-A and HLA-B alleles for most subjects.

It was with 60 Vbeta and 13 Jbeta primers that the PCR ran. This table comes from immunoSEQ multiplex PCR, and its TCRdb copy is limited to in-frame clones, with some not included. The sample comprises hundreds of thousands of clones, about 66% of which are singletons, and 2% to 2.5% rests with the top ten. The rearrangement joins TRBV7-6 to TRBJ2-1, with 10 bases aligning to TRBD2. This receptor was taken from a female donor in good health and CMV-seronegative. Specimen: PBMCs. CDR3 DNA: TGTGCCAGCAGCTTAGGTTCTAGCGGGAGGCAGTTCTTC. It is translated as CASSLGSSGRQFF.